This T cell receptor (beta chain) was retrieved from a study of blood T cells in healthy people across ages. Researchers collected ten milliliters of peripheral blood from every single donor. With a J-beta primer mix and a sample-barcoded 5' primer, a second PCR ran roughly 6 to 11 cycles. MiXCR, run by TCRdb on the 5' RACE reads, gives a single entry per CDR3 protein. This sample has 1.8 million or so distinct CDR3 sequences; about 39% occur once, and the top ten carry more than 20%. Trimming removed 5 bases from V and 5 bases from J, with 16 bases in between. This CDR3 spans 15 amino acids. Germline V gives CDR1 SGHTA, CDR2 FQGNSA.

The sequenced sample consisted of blood. The receptor was derived from a human donor in good health. This chain connects TRBV7-2 to TRBJ1-5; D unclear. The CDR3 bases are TGTGCCAGCAGCGCCAGGTTAATAATGGATCAGCCCCAGCATTTT. This encodes CASSARLIMDQPQHF.